Listed here is a single T cell receptor beta chain. The data belong to a study of blood T cell repertoires in COVID-19. Study as a whole: Sample material is recorded as cDNA or gDNA derived from T cells, B-cell-depleted T cells, or PBMCs.

This CDR3 is built from 14 residues. Trimming cost V 6 bases and J 1 base, with 12 bases left between them. Germline V gene lookup returns CDR1 MDHEN and CDR2 SYDVKM. Assay: immunoSEQ multiplex PCR; the TCRdb copy retains only in-frame clones and omits some. The table has tens of thousands of clones, 80% to 85% seen once; the top ten hold around 23%. The sequence was collected from a man older than 75 with active or convalescent COVID-19. The chain joins TRBV28 to TRBJ1-1; tentative D call: TRBD1 (5 bases). Sequencing was done on a sample of peripheral blood. CDR3 region: CASRLRAPNTEAFF. Written as DNA, the CDR3 is TGTGCCAGCAGACTCAGGGCGCCGAACACTGAAGCTTTCTTT.